Presented here are 27 T cell receptor beta chains from one specimen sequenced in a study of lymphopenia after photon versus proton radiotherapy. Only in-frame clones appear in the TCRdb table, and some are missing; sequencing was by immunoSEQ multiplex PCR. Of some 33,000 clones in the sample, about 90% are singletons; the top ten hold 6.8%. The starting material was peripheral blood, obtained from a patient treated with photon-based radiotherapy. All receptors come from a woman aged 50 to 60 with pancreatic cancer.

This clone was observed once. This sequence joins TRBV15 and TRBJ2-1; 7 bases are a match to TRBD2. The trim removed 3 bases at V and 8 bases at J, leaving 10 bases unmatched. Germline CDR1 and CDR2: LNHNV and YYDKDF (reference sequence). The CDR3 runs to 15 residues. CDR3 DNA: TGTGCCACCAGCAGGGGGGGAGCGGGACGGCATGAGCAGTTCTTC. Amino acids: CATSRGGAGRHEQFF.

This clone has a single count. The gene calls are TRBV10-3 and TRBJ2-7; a weak D match, TRBD1 (5 bases). CDR1 and CDR2 (germline): ENHRY, SYGVKD. Trimming stripped 11 bases from V and 3 bases from J, with 11 bases between. This CDR3 comprises 11 residues. CDR3 region: CAVGQNYEQYF. In nucleotides, the CDR3 is TGTGCCGTCGGACAAAACTACGAGCAGTACTTC.

The chain uses TRBV30 and TRBJ1-4, with TRBD1 identical over 7 bases. Germline V gene sequence: CDR1 GTSNPN, CDR2 SVGIG (reference sequence). The V and J ends lost 1 base and 8 bases, in that order; junction bases with no gene match: 13. The CDR3 loop spans 16 amino acids. CDR3 in amino acids: CAWSGSFDRAVEKLFF. The CDR3 DNA is TGTGCCTGGAGTGGTAGTTTCGACAGGGCGGTGGAAAAACTGTTTTTT.

In its sample, this clone was seen once. V is TRBV28 and J is TRBJ2-5, with TRBD2 matching 10 bases. Trimming at V came to 6 bases and at J to 5 bases, leaving 18 bases not matched to a gene. CDR3 size: 18 residues. CDR1 and CDR2 (germline): MDHEN, SYDVKM. Here the CDR3 DNA reads TGTGCCAGCAGCCGTCGGCGGTGGAGCGGGAGGGGCGAGGAGACCCAGTACTTC. Its protein product is CASSRRRWSGRGEETQYF.

This chain links TRBV27 with TRBJ2-3; D remains unclear. The CDR3 has 13 amino acids. CDR1 is MNHEY and CDR2 is SMNVEV in the germline V gene (reference sequence). Deletions cut 0 bases from V and 1 base from J, with 2 bases between. CDR3 coding DNA: TGTGCCAGCAGTTTATCGGGCACAGATACGCAGTATTTT. Protein sequence: CASSLSGTDTQYF.

J is TRBJ2-1 and V is TRBV7-2; D remains unclear. Trimming took 3 bases from V and 6 from J, leaving 6 bases between them. The CDR3 spans 12 residues. Germline V gene sequence: CDR1 SGHTA, CDR2 FQGNSA. The CDR3 loop is CASSLASNEQFF. The CDR3, as DNA: TGTGCCAGCAGCTTGGCCTCCAATGAGCAGTTCTTC.

The chain carries TRBV4-3 and TRBJ2-3; D remains unclear. Germline assignment: CDR1 LGHNA and CDR2 YSLEER. Trimming removed 2 bases from V and 5 bases from J, with 11 bases in between. The CDR3 is 14 amino acids. The CDR3 DNA is TGCGCCAGCAGCCAAACCTTTGCTTTAGATACGCAGTATTTT. It is translated as CASSQTFALDTQYF.

The chain employs TRBV7-2 and TRBJ2-1; TRBD1 or TRBD2 may be the D gene (7 bases each). Germline V lookup: CDR1 SGHTA, CDR2 FQGNSA. Trimming took 5 bases from V and 7 from J, leaving 18 bases between them. The CDR3 has 15 residues. This CDR3 is CASSERQGGANEQFF. The CDR3 DNA sequence: TGTGCCAGCAGCGAGAGGCAGGGGGGGGCAAATGAGCAGTTCTTC.

The J gene is TRBJ1-3, the V gene TRBV4-3; D gene ambiguous. Germline V gives CDR1 LGHNA, CDR2 YSLEER. The CDR3 is 15 residues long. The germline V and J ends were trimmed by 8 bases and 4 bases, with 18 bases remaining between them. The CDR3 here is CASSLREGSGNTIYF. CDR3 bases: TGCGCCAGCTCATTAAGAGAGGGATCGGGAAACACCATATATTTT.

This rearrangement joins TRBV28 to TRBJ2-7, with D possibly called TRBD1 or TRBD2 (5 bases each). V dropped 2 bases and J dropped 2 bases, with 10 bases sitting between them. Germline CDR1 MDHEN, CDR2 SYDVKM. This CDR3 region has 14 residues. CDR3 sequence (DNA): TGTGCCAGCAGTTTAGGGGACGCTCCCTACGAGCAGTACTTC. This translates into CASSLGDAPYEQYF.

The CDR3 spells CASTFRDGRSGELFF. The DNA of the CDR3 is TGCGCCAGCACTTTCCGGGACGGACGCTCCGGGGAGCTGTTTTTT. The rearrangement uses TRBV5-1 and TRBJ2-2; D possibly uses TRBD1 or TRBD2 (5 bases each). Looked up from germline, CDR1 is SGHRS and CDR2 is YFSETQ. The CDR3 loop spans 15 amino acids. Trimming left V 6 bases short and J 6 bases short, with 18 bases between.

The J gene is TRBJ2-2, the V gene TRBV5-1, with 11 bases fitting TRBD2. The CDR3 is 16 residues long. With 4 bases clipped from V and 2 bases from J, the junction kept 4 bases outside the gene matches. CDR1 is SGHRS, CDR2 YFSETQ, per germline. The CDR3: CASSLGLAANTGELFF. The CDR3 region has the DNA TGCGCCAGCAGCCTGGGACTAGCGGCCAACACCGGGGAGCTGTTTTTT.

The rearrangement joins TRBV7-2 to TRBJ2-1; D possibly corresponds to TRBD2 (6 bases). The CDR3 is made up of 15 amino acids. Germline CDR1 and CDR2: SGHTA and FQGNSA. The germline V and J ends were trimmed by 4 bases and 0 bases, with 10 bases remaining between them. The CDR3 loop is CASSSEGSSYNEQFF. CDR3 nucleotides: TGTGCCAGCAGCTCGGAGGGTAGCTCCTACAATGAGCAGTTCTTC.

The chain joins TRBV6-5 to TRBJ1-2; the match to TRBD1 covers 11 bases. The CDR3 consists of 15 residues. CDR1 is MNHEY, CDR2 SVGAGI, per germline. Trimming cost V 5 bases and J 1 base; bases outside gene matches: 3. In nucleotides, the CDR3 is TGTGCCAGCAGTCACGGGACAGGGGGTAACTATGGCTACACCTTC. It is translated as CASSHGTGGNYGYTF.

The chain links TRBV15 to TRBJ2-7, with 11 bases that match TRBD2. The CDR3 extends over 15 amino acids. The junction had 3 bases not matched to a gene; V was cut back by 1 base and J by 4 bases. The V gene's germline CDR1 is LNHNV and CDR2 YYDKDF (reference sequence). The chain's CDR3 is CATSRGLAGGYEQYF. CDR3 coding DNA: TGTGCCACCAGCAGAGGGCTAGCGGGAGGATACGAGCAGTACTTC.

The gene calls are TRBV5-6 and TRBJ1-3; no reliable D call. The germline V gene encodes CDR1 SGHDT and CDR2 YYEEEE. CDR3 length equals 16 residues. Trimming took 3 bases from V and 2 from J, leaving 15 bases between them. CDR3 loop: CASSSRGQAPGNTIYF. DNA of the CDR3: TGTGCCAGCAGCTCACGAGGTCAGGCCCCTGGAAACACCATATATTTT.

This chain links TRBV11-2 with TRBJ2-7; D not certain. Trimming pared 5 bases from V and 3 bases from J, leaving 14 bases between. Germline CDR1 and CDR2: SGHAT and FQNNGV. There are 14 residues in the CDR3. The CDR3 sequence: CASSTTGLNYEQYF. For the CDR3, the DNA is TGTGCCAGCAGCACCACGGGCCTGAACTACGAGCAGTACTTC.

This clone was recorded once. This rearrangement joins TRBV6-1 to TRBJ2-3; no firm D call. V was cut by 4 bases and J by 0 bases, with 14 bases left in between. This CDR3 region has 16 residues. The V gene's germline CDR1 is MNHNS and CDR2 SASEGT. CDR3 region: CASSGMGAFSTDTQYF. The CDR3 coding sequence is TGTGCCAGCAGTGGGATGGGCGCGTTTAGCACAGATACGCAGTATTTT.

The rearrangement uses TRBV7-9 and TRBJ2-3, with 9 positions matching TRBD2. Germline V lookup: CDR1 SEHNR, CDR2 FQNEAQ (reference sequence). The V segment lost 1 base and the J segment 6 bases; nucleotides outside the gene matches: 5. The CDR3 is 15 amino acids. Here the CDR3 DNA reads TGTGCCAGCAGCTTAGACCCGAGCGGGAGGGATACGCAGTATTTT. It translates to CASSLDPSGRDTQYF.

This clone was seen just once. V usage is TRBV19 and J usage is TRBJ2-7; 7 bases align to TRBD2. Germline-derived CDR1 and CDR2 are LNHDA and SQIVND (reference sequence). There are 14 residues in the CDR3. The V gene end was trimmed by 3 bases and the J gene end by 1 base; junction bases not matched to a gene: 3. CDR3 in amino acids: CASSIASGSYEQYF. CDR3 nucleotide sequence: TGTGCCAGTAGTATTGCTAGCGGTTCCTACGAGCAGTACTTC.

The chain joins TRBV4-2 to TRBJ2-3; D is possibly TRBD2 (6 bases). Germline CDR1 is LGHNA and CDR2 is YNFKEQ. V was clipped by 4 bases and J by 1 base, with 18 bases between them. The CDR3 is made up of 17 amino acids. In DNA, the CDR3 is TGTGCCAGCAGCCGTATGCCCCGGGAGCAGGGCACAGATACGCAGTATTTT. Encoded protein: CASSRMPREQGTDTQYF.

The J gene is TRBJ2-7, the V gene TRBV5-6; D is perhaps TRBD2 (7 bases). The CDR3 has 14 residues. The V end was cut by 4 bases, the J end by 3 bases, with 14 bases between. Germline CDR1 SGHDT, CDR2 YYEEEE. The CDR3 DNA follows: TGTGCCAGCAGCCGTGCGGGGGCGGGCTACGAGCAGTACTTC. It codes for CASSRAGAGYEQYF. The full variable domain, with the rest looked up from reference TRBV5-6 and TRBJ2-7, is DAGVTQSPTHLIKTRGQQVTLRCSPKSGHDTVSWYQQALGQGPQFIFQYYEEEERQRGNFPDRFSGHQFPNYSSELNVNALLLGDSALYLCASSRAGAGYEQYFGPGTRLTVT.

The chain is built from TRBV5-4 and TRBJ2-7; D ambiguous. Trimming left V 0 bases short and J 4 bases short, with 11 bases between. CDR1 and CDR2 (germline): SGHNT, YYREEE (reference sequence). This CDR3 is 14 amino acids long. CDR3 residues: CASSLGPLGYEQYF. The CDR3 bases are TGTGCCAGCAGCTTGGGACCCCTTGGGTACGAGCAGTACTTC.

The V gene is TRBV5-1, the J gene TRBJ2-5; 11 nucleotides align to TRBD2. Trimming at V came to 0 bases and at J to 1 base, leaving 11 bases not matched to a gene. Germline V gives CDR1 SGHRS, CDR2 YFSETQ. The CDR3 contains 19 residues. The CDR3 is CASSLAVTGTSGLQETQYF. Written as DNA, the CDR3 is TGCGCCAGCAGCTTGGCGGTCACCGGGACTAGCGGTCTCCAAGAGACCCAGTACTTC.

The chain combines TRBV6-1 with TRBJ2-1; D ambiguous. The CDR3 runs to 14 residues. The V gene's germline CDR1 is MNHNS and CDR2 SASEGT. Trimming stripped 2 bases from V and 8 bases from J, with 13 bases between. CDR3: CASSERAYFYEQFF. The CDR3 bases are TGTGCCAGCAGTGAAAGGGCGTACTTCTATGAGCAGTTCTTC.

This clone was recorded once. CDR3 DNA: TGCGCCAGCAGCCAATACAGGGGGCGTTACGAGCAGTACTTC. Translated, it gives CASSQYRGRYEQYF. The chain recombines TRBV4-3 with TRBJ2-7, with 9 positions matching TRBD1. There are 14 residues in the CDR3. Germline CDR1 reads LGHNA; CDR2 reads YSLEER. V was clipped by 2 bases and J by 4 bases; unmatched bases: 3.

The V and J genes are TRBV18 and TRBJ2-2; 9 bases map to TRBD2. CDR1 and CDR2 (germline): KGHSH, LQKENI. Trimming at V came to 3 bases and at J to 2 bases, leaving 7 bases not matched to a gene. CDR3 size: 17 residues. The CDR3 DNA reads as TGTGCCAGCTCACCCGCGGCTAGCGGGGTTAACACCGGGGAGCTGTTTTTT. This codes for CASSPAASGVNTGELFF. The complete variable domain, with remaining parts taken from reference TRBV18 and TRBJ2-2, reads NAGVMQNPRHLVRRRGQEARLRCSPMKGHSHVYWYRQLPEEGLKFMVYLQKENIIDESGMPKERFSAEFPKEGPSILRIQQVVRGDSAAYFCASSPAASGVNTGELFFGEGSRLTVL.